Sequencing of this T cell receptor beta chain was carried out in a study of T cells in Graves' hyperthyroidism and ophthalmopathy. Amplified regions were TCR beta CDR3 sequences from RNA transcripts. During a first-round RT-PCR of the TCR CDR3, the HTBI primer set was used. A single record per CDR3 protein comes from TCRdb applying MiXCR to the multiplex PCR reads. The sample includes fewer than 750,000 distinct CDR3 sequences, roughly 46% of them seen just once. Unmatched junction bases numbered 4, after V lost 3 bases and J lost 4 bases. This CDR3 is 16 amino acids long. Looked up from germline, CDR1 is SNHLY and CDR2 is FYNNEI. Thyroid ultrasound and orbital computed tomography, with clinical symptoms and serum thyroxine and TRAb, informed diagnoses.

This TCR came from a young woman with Graves' hyperthyroidism. The sample consisted of peripheral blood or thyroid tissue (not recorded which). The rearrangement joins TRBV2 to TRBJ2-2, with 11 bases matching TRBD1. The CDR3 sequence is CASSEGQGVGTGELFF. The CDR3 bases are TGTGCCAGCAGTGAGGGACAGGGGGTTGGCACCGGGGAGCTGTTTTTT.